The rows below give T cell receptor beta chains drawn from one sample of a study of T cells in Graves' hyperthyroidism and ophthalmopathy. MiXCR, applied by TCRdb to the multiplex PCR reads, yields one record per CDR3 protein. The sample carries hundreds of thousands of distinct CDR3 sequences, about 14% recorded once. Sequenced material: blood. The receptor source for this set is a woman aged 18-29 years with Graves' hyperthyroidism. The conserved cysteine and the conserved F or W are not part of the CDR3 here. For some rows the clone size is stated as once, few or many, or as a class when expanded; others skip it.

CDR3: ASSDPGTINYGYT; J: TRBJ1-2; size: many; V: TRBV6-1
CDR3: ATSRAGDIQY; J: TRBJ2-4; size: few; V: TRBV15
CDR3: ASSHEADSYEQY; J: TRBJ2-7; size: once; V: TRBV5-1
CDR3: ASGTLAGGSYEQY; J: TRBJ2-7; size: -; V: TRBV4-1
CDR3: ASSLHSPRAHEQF; J: TRBJ2-1; size: many; V: TRBV28
CDR3: ASSVSGQHNEQF; J: TRBJ2-1; size: few; V: TRBV9
CDR3: ASSSLHRGGYTGELF; J: TRBJ2-2; size: few; V: TRBV28
CDR3: ASSQFRTTLYEQY; J: TRBJ2-7; size: many; V: TRBV7-2
CDR3: ASSRPKGPSYGYT; J: TRBJ1-2; size: few; V: TRBV7-2
CDR3: ASNDKVGVQPQH; J: TRBJ1-5; size: -; V: TRBV28
CDR3: ASSITGTGSGGYT; J: TRBJ1-2; size: -; V: TRBV19
CDR3: SVDGGTDNEKLF; J: TRBJ1-4; size: -; V: TRBV29-1
CDR3: ASSRGQGVYGNTIY; J: TRBJ1-3; size: -; V: TRBV9
CDR3: ASSPSSAGGYEQY; J: TRBJ2-7; size: -; V: TRBV12-3/TRBV12-4
CDR3: ASSPPDTVSTEAF; J: TRBJ1-1; size: -; V: TRBV5-1
CDR3: ASSLALTSGSYEQY; J: TRBJ2-7; size: many; V: TRBV7-2
CDR3: SAKGVSGRAKNIQY; J: TRBJ2-4; size: -; V: TRBV20-1
CDR3: ASSPGQEPNTGELF; J: TRBJ2-2; size: many; V: TRBV10-1
CDR3: ASSRLGTLAKNIQY; J: TRBJ2-4; size: -; V: TRBV9
CDR3: ASSFERTDTQY; J: TRBJ2-3; size: -; V: TRBV12-3/TRBV12-4
CDR3: ANSLTSGSRETQY; J: TRBJ2-5; size: few; V: TRBV7-9
CDR3: ASSQGPSGRSQEQF; J: TRBJ2-1; size: -; V: TRBV3-1
CDR3: ASRQPGGRDIYEQY; J: TRBJ2-7; size: -; V: TRBV2
CDR3: SARRDGAGQPQH; J: TRBJ1-5; size: many; V: TRBV20-1
CDR3: ASRYGTSGLYEQY; J: TRBJ2-7; size: few; V: TRBV27
CDR3: ASSLDQGISTGYT; J: TRBJ1-2; size: few; V: TRBV5-1
CDR3: ASSQDTRAEAF; J: TRBJ1-1; size: few; V: TRBV4-3
CDR3: ASMKNTEAF; J: TRBJ1-1; size: few; V: TRBV10-2
CDR3: ASSFDMTKGGMYNEQF; J: TRBJ2-1; size: many; V: TRBV12-3/TRBV12-4
CDR3: SARLAGGPDTGELF; J: TRBJ2-2; size: few; V: TRBV20-1
CDR3: ASRAGQASSYGYT; J: TRBJ1-2; size: many; V: TRBV2
CDR3: ASSLGVGLAVYNEQF; J: TRBJ2-1; size: few; V: TRBV28
CDR3: ASSQGVSGRAIFYEQY; J: TRBJ2-7; size: few; V: TRBV4-2
CDR3: SATTGYNEQF; J: TRBJ2-1; size: -; V: TRBV20-1
CDR3: SASRQGNYGYT; J: TRBJ1-2; size: many; V: TRBV20-1
CDR3: AWSDQGTRTYEQY; J: TRBJ2-7; size: many; V: TRBV30
CDR3: ASSLDRRNYEQY; J: TRBJ2-7; size: few; V: TRBV5-1
CDR3: ASSFPRVNTEAF; J: TRBJ1-1; size: many; V: TRBV13
CDR3: ASSPPAPYEQY; J: TRBJ2-7; size: -; V: TRBV12-3/TRBV12-4
CDR3: ASSPQGQNNEQF; J: TRBJ2-1; size: -; V: TRBV18
CDR3: ASSFSLTGRPTGELF; J: TRBJ2-2; size: many; V: TRBV12-3/TRBV12-4
CDR3: SAETSGRVGNEQF; J: TRBJ2-1; size: few; V: TRBV20-1
CDR3: ASSLVQGNEKLF; J: TRBJ1-4; size: few; V: TRBV5-1
CDR3: SAGDRNYGYT; J: TRBJ1-2; size: -; V: TRBV29-1
CDR3: SARPTSGSVSGELF; J: TRBJ2-2; size: many; V: TRBV20-1
CDR3: SGLTSGRTDTQY; J: TRBJ2-3; size: many; V: TRBV20-1
CDR3: ASSETGKDYNEQF; J: TRBJ2-1; size: -; V: TRBV19
CDR3: ASRIAGTPSSGNTIY; J: TRBJ1-3; size: -; V: TRBV10-2
CDR3: ASSVSGNQPQH; J: TRBJ1-5; size: many; V: TRBV9
CDR3: ASTGLAGVYEQY; J: TRBJ2-7; size: many; V: TRBV2
CDR3: ASEKAGVEEQY; J: TRBJ2-7; size: few; V: TRBV19
CDR3: ASNSGQGYDGYT; J: TRBJ1-2; size: many; V: TRBV9
CDR3: ASSYQRGEPYEQY; J: TRBJ2-7; size: many; V: TRBV11-2
CDR3: ASKLNTGELF; J: TRBJ2-2; size: many; V: TRBV28
CDR3: ASSLASGTGELF; J: TRBJ2-2; size: many; V: TRBV11-2
CDR3: SARGPRGSAEAF; J: TRBJ1-1; size: few; V: TRBV20-1
CDR3: ASSQNRESWSGANVLT; J: TRBJ2-6; size: -; V: TRBV14
CDR3: ASRLKVGVTYNEQF; J: TRBJ2-1; size: -; V: TRBV19
CDR3: SAAGRGRGYT; J: TRBJ1-2; size: many; V: TRBV20-1
CDR3: ASSRGTAYNEQF; J: TRBJ2-1; size: many; V: TRBV6-1